Listed here are 8 T cell receptor beta chains from one sample, sequenced in a study of blood T cell repertoires in COVID-19. Clones were read by immunoSEQ multiplex PCR, and TCRdb kept only the in-frame ones, dropping some. This repertoire shows 330,000 or so clones, roughly 87% found once; its top ten account for under 3%. Source material: PBMCs or T cells enriched from blood (not recorded which). These receptors all come from a woman aged 25 to 45 who had recovered from COVID-19.

The rearrangement links TRBV5-1 to TRBJ2-5; 9 nucleotides match TRBD1. The germline V gene encodes CDR1 SGHRS and CDR2 YFSETQ. V was clipped by 4 bases and J by 2 bases; unmatched bases: 3. There are 14 residues in the CDR3. CDR3 coding DNA: TGCGCCAGCAGCCACGGACAGGGGCAAGAGACCCAGTACTTC. It yields the protein CASSHGQGQETQYF.

CDR3 loop: CASSHRGLAGRKDGELFF. The DNA of the CDR3 is TGCGCCAGCAGCCATCGGGGACTAGCGGGTAGAAAGGACGGGGAGCTGTTTTTT. The genes are TRBV4-1 and TRBJ2-2; TRBD2 agrees at 12 bases. V was pared by 3 bases and J by 7 bases, with 12 bases of the junction left unmatched. CDR3 size: 18 residues. In germline, CDR1 is MGHRA, CDR2 YSYEKL.

This chain links TRBV19 with TRBJ1-2, with D possibly matching TRBD1 (5 bases). The length of the CDR3 is 10 residues. The germline gives CDR1 LNHDA, CDR2 SQIVND (reference sequence). The CDR3 DNA follows: TGTGCTCGGGGGAGCTATGGCTACACCTTC. Amino acids: CARGSYGYTF.

The chain joins TRBV11-2 to TRBJ2-5; no reliable D call. Trimming pared 3 bases from V and 5 bases from J, leaving 4 bases between. Germline V lookup: CDR1 SGHAT, CDR2 FQNNGV. The CDR3 length is 11 residues. CDR3 sequence: CASSFQETQYF. As DNA, the CDR3 is TGTGCCAGCAGCTTTCAGGAGACCCAGTACTTC.

This clone showed up just a few times. This chain links TRBV10-3 with TRBJ2-3; 13 nucleotides match TRBD2. Unmatched junction bases numbered 7, after V lost 6 bases and J lost 10 bases. CDR3 length: 14 amino acids. CDR1 and CDR2 from the germline V gene are ENHRY and SYGVKD. The CDR3 DNA reads as TGTGCCATCAGCGACCCCACTAGCGGGGGGGCGCAGTATTTT. It encodes CAISDPTSGGAQYF.

The chain combines TRBV5-1 with TRBJ2-7; the D gene is possibly TRBD1 (5 bases). Trimming removed 2 bases at V and 4 bases at J, with 10 bases between. Looked up from germline, CDR1 is SGHRS and CDR2 is YFSETQ. CDR3 size: 13 residues. The CDR3 is CASSLSTGYEQYF. CDR3 sequence (DNA): TGCGCCAGCAGCTTATCTACAGGATACGAGCAGTACTTC. Combining the CDR3 with reference TRBV5-1 and TRBJ2-7 gives the whole variable domain KAGVTQTPRYLIKTRGQQVTLSCSPISGHRSVSWYQQTPGQGLQFLFEYFSETQRNKGNFPGRFSGRQFSNSRSEMNVSTLELGDSALYLCASSLSTGYEQYFGPGTRLTVT.

The chain joins TRBV2 to TRBJ2-1, with 7 bases that match TRBD2. The CDR3 has 12 residues. Germline assignment: CDR1 SNHLY and CDR2 FYNNEI. The J segment lost 3 bases and the V segment lost 10 bases, leaving 3 bases of the junction unmatched. CDR3 in DNA: TGTGCCAACGGACTAGACTACAATGAGCAGTTCTTC. It translates to CANGLDYNEQFF.

The CDR3 nucleotides are TGCGCCAGCAGCTTGTGGCAGATACAAGAGACCCAGTACTTC. Protein sequence: CASSLWQIQETQYF. This chain connects TRBV5-1 to TRBJ2-5; D unclear. There are 14 residues in the CDR3. Germline CDR1 reads SGHRS; CDR2 reads YFSETQ. The V end lost 1 base, the J end lost 2 bases, and 9 bases lay between the germline ends. Combining the CDR3 with reference TRBV5-1 and TRBJ2-5 gives the whole variable domain KAGVTQTPRYLIKTRGQQVTLSCSPISGHRSVSWYQQTPGQGLQFLFEYFSETQRNKGNFPGRFSGRQFSNSRSEMNVSTLELGDSALYLCASSLWQIQETQYFGPGTRLLVL.